What follows is one TCR beta chain and its context. Its antigen is still unknown. Libraries were prepared by immunoSEQ multiplex PCR; TCRdb keeps only in-frame clonotypes and omits some of them. Of 150,000 to 200,000 clones listed, just over 90% are singletons. The entry originates in a study of T cell responses to AZD1222 COVID-19 vaccine. Study outcomes and limitations: Seropositive AZD1222 recipients at baseline numbered only 6 or 7.

The germline V gene encodes CDR1 SGHDT and CDR2 YYEEEE. This CDR3 has 18 residues. The J segment lost 2 bases and the V segment lost 1 base, leaving 14 bases of the junction unmatched. The material was peripheral blood, obtained 28 days after the second AZD1222 dose. The chain is built from TRBV5-6 and TRBJ2-7; 8 bases fit TRBD1. This TCR derives from an adult who received the AZD1222 COVID-19 vaccine. CDR3 in amino acids: CASSLWPPRTGLTYEQYF. In DNA form, the CDR3 reads TGTGCCAGCAGCTTGTGGCCCCCAAGGACAGGGTTAACCTACGAGCAGTACTTC. The whole variable domain, filled in from reference TRBV5-6 and TRBJ2-7, reads DAGVTQSPTHLIKTRGQQVTLRCSPKSGHDTVSWYQQALGQGPQFIFQYYEEEERQRGNFPDRFSGHQFPNYSSELNVNALLLGDSALYLCASSLWPPRTGLTYEQYFGPGTRLTVT.